The entry that follows covers one TCR beta chain sequence. In the authors' workflow: By means of reference gene primer amplification, nucleated cell counts were estimated. The table came from immunoSEQ multiplex PCR; TCRdb's copy has only in-frame clones and leaves some out. For V, J and clone size, that table is used; D and trimming come from the DNA. Found here are 210,000 or so clones, roughly 80% of them singletons; the top ten hold over 9.5%. The data were obtained in a study of blood T cell repertoires in COVID-19. CDR1 MGHDK and CDR2 SYGVNS come from the germline V gene. CDR3 length equals 16 residues. With 3 bases removed from V and 3 bases from J, the gap between germline ends came to 17 bases.

The TCR was taken from a woman of 80 years or more with acute or convalescent COVID-19. Material for sequencing was peripheral blood. The V and J genes are TRBV25-1 and TRBJ1-1, with D perhaps TRBD1 (5 bases). As DNA, the CDR3 is TGTGCCAGCAGTGACCCAGGGAGGCCCCTGGACACTGAAGCTTTCTTT. As protein: CASSDPGRPLDTEAFF. The variable domain in full, with the rest retrieved from reference TRBV25-1 and TRBJ1-1, is EADIYQTPRYLVIGTGKKITLECSQTMGHDKMYWYQQDPGMELHLIHYSYGVNSTEKGDLSSESTVSRIRTEHFPLTLESARPSHTSQYLCASSDPGRPLDTEAFFGQGTRLTVV.